The source of this TCR beta chain is a study of post-analysis software for immune sequencing data. At the level of the study: Relapsing-remitting, secondary progressive and progressive-relapsing forms of multiple sclerosis all featured among disease courses. Study-wide results and limits: The study found significantly lower normalized Chao1 diversity in multiple sclerosis patients than in controls. Four to six TRBV segments were more frequent in patients than controls; TRBV5-6, TRBV5-1 and TRBV20-1 belonged to this group. Under F measure analysis, samples from one preparation batch co-clustered strongly.

Built from TCR beta cDNA, the libraries had unique molecular identifiers in them. From approximately 0.95 to 9.8 million T cells, 400,000 to 650,000 cDNA molecules were obtained. TCRdb independently ran MiXCR on the PCR reads; one entry per CDR3 protein. Seen here are some 700,000 distinct CDR3 sequences, approximately 59% observed once, and the top ten hold 11%. As for this clonotype: The antigen is undetermined.

CDR1 SQVTM and CDR2 ANQGSEA come from the germline V gene. V lost 7 bases and J 2 bases, leaving 17 bases between the germline ends. CDR3 length: 14 amino acids. The V call is TRBV29-1, the J call TRBJ1-2; D is undetermined. The sample taken for sequencing was blood. The source of this sequence is a girl aged 2-10 years with multiple sclerosis. The CDR3 here is CSAERAVTNYGYTF. The CDR3 DNA reads TGCAGCGCCGAAAGGGCAGTTACCAACTATGGCTACACCTTC.